The following is a TCR beta chain sequence with its context. The antigen remains undetermined. This record comes from a study of T cell responses to AZD1222 COVID-19 vaccine. Study results and limitations: Only 6 or 7 individuals given AZD1222 were seropositive at baseline. White British donors predominated, females outnumbered males, and clonal diversity was possibly underestimated.

TCRdb keeps only in-frame clones here, not all; method: immunoSEQ multiplex PCR. The table has under 130,000 clones, more than 85% seen once. Germline loops: CDR1 MNHEY, CDR2 SVGAGI. V was trimmed by 6 bases and J by 4 bases, leaving 10 bases between them. The CDR3 runs 13 residues. This chain uses TRBV6-5 with TRBJ1-5; D unresolved. The sequence derives from an adult in good health. The sequencing here drew on peripheral blood, taken on day 0 of AZD1222 vaccination. The CDR3 nucleotides read TGTGCCAGCAGCGCCTCCCGTAATCAGCCCCAGCATTTT. Amino acid sequence: CASSASRNQPQHF.